This TCR beta chain was obtained from a study of cytomegalovirus exposure and HLA in healthy donors. Regarding the study as a whole: When the data were analyzed later, several of the most significant clusters appeared to be linked to common viral pathogens.

The ends were cut back, 8 bases at V and 3 bases at J, with 11 bases in the middle. The CDR3 is made up of 13 amino acids. Germline loops: CDR1 MNHEY, CDR2 SMNVEV (reference sequence). The PCR had 60 Vbeta and 13 Jbeta primers. Produced via immunoSEQ multiplex PCR; TCRdb's table is partial and in-frame only. Of more than 80,000 clones listed, approximately 83% are singletons. With regard to this clone: Its antigen is not identified.

The gene calls are TRBV27 and TRBJ2-4; D perhaps matches TRBD1 (6 bases). Specimen: PBMCs. The source is a female donor in good health and CMV-seropositive. The CDR3 region is CASQGPDKNIQYF. In DNA form, the CDR3 reads TGTGCCAGCCAGGGGCCTGACAAAAACATTCAGTACTTC.